The clone carrying this TCR beta chain was recorded once. The antigen is not known. Per germline, CDR1 SGHAT and CDR2 FQDESV (reference sequence). Trimming removed 9 bases from V and 0 bases from J, with 16 bases in between. CDR3 size: 15 residues. This sample's RNA came from whole unsorted tissue. Newly diagnosed lung cancer patients had thoracic surgery in China, August–late 2014, without prior chemotherapy. The data are from a study of tumor and adjacent non-tumor tissue in lung cancer. Study-level points and caveats: Tumor repertoires had a smaller top 100 clone share than normal lung.

A modified ARM-PCR protocol with three rounds of nested PCR amplified TCRbeta. One entry per CDR3 protein results from TCRdb running MiXCR on the multiplex PCR reads. The sample has tens of thousands of distinct CDR3 sequences, roughly two thirds seen once; the top ten hold about 9.5%. The source material was lung tumor tissue. The sequence came from a woman in her 40s with non-small cell lung cancer. The chain combines TRBV11-1 with TRBJ2-3; D not resolved. The CDR3 protein is CARSRLSGSTDTQYF. The CDR3 nucleotides are TGTGCCAGGAGCCGTCTGTCTGGAAGCACAGATACGCAGTATTTT.